Below are 5 T cell receptor beta chains sequenced from a single sample in a study of persistence of HIV-infected CD4 T cells. The libraries were made with immunoSEQ version 4 in survey mode. Libraries were prepared by immunoSEQ multiplex PCR; TCRdb keeps only in-frame clonotypes and omits some of them. The sample carries tens of thousands of clones, roughly 70% recorded once. Antigen specificity for these receptors is unknown. The stimulus was an HIV-1 Gag 15-mer peptide pool, 0.95 to 1 ug/peptide/mL. CD4+ T cells upregulating both CD40 ligand and CD69 were sorted as responding cells. This specimen consisted of CD4+ T cells sorted from PBMCs after roughly 17-hour stimulation, obtained from a patient who received antiretroviral therapy. Source of these receptors: an adult man with HIV who was CMV-seropositive.

The chain has TRBV19 and TRBJ2-3, with TRBD2 as a possible D gene (6 bases). V was trimmed by 7 bases and J by 0 bases, leaving 11 bases between them. The germline V gene encodes CDR1 LNHDA and CDR2 SQIVND (reference sequence). The CDR3 runs to 14 residues. In DNA, the CDR3 is TGTGCCAGTACCTCGGGACTCAGCACAGATACGCAGTATTTT. This encodes CASTSGLSTDTQYF.

This clone is categorized as medium-sized (0.01 to 0.1%). The chain couples TRBV3-1 (or the pseudogene TRBV3-2) to TRBJ2-7; D is uncertain. V lost 1 base and J 0 bases, leaving 13 bases between the germline ends. Germline CDR1 and CDR2: LGHDT and YNNKEL (reference sequence). This CDR3 spans 16 amino acids. CDR3 coding DNA: TGTGCCAGCAGCCAAGTTAAGGAACGTAGCTCCTACGAGCAGTACTTC. Translation: CASSQVKERSSYEQYF.

The chain combines TRBV5-5 with TRBJ2-2; unclear D gene. V was clipped by 2 bases and J by 1 base, with 12 bases between them. The CDR3 has 16 residues. The germline gives CDR1 SGHKS, CDR2 YYEKEE (reference sequence). The CDR3: CASSFRQYRNTGELFF. For the CDR3, the DNA is TGTGCCAGCAGCTTCCGGCAGTATAGGAACACCGGGGAGCTGTTTTTT. Supplemented by reference TRBV5-5 and TRBJ2-2, the full variable domain reads DAGVTQSPTHLIKTRGQQVTLRCSPISGHKSVSWYQQVLGQGPQFIFQYYEKEERGRGNFPDRFSARQFPNYSSELNVNALLLGDSALYLCASSFRQYRNTGELFFGEGSRLTVL.

This clone is a singleton in its sample. The chain combines TRBV28 with TRBJ2-7; D not certain. Per the germline V gene, CDR1 is MDHEN and CDR2 is SYDVKM. Trimming removed 4 bases from V and 4 bases from J, with 20 bases in between. This CDR3 has 16 amino acids. For the CDR3, the DNA is TGTGCCAGCAGTTCAAACCCCGGGCCCGGTGGATACGAGCAGTACTTC. This gives the protein CASSSNPGPGGYEQYF.

The gene calls are TRBV18 and TRBJ2-3; 9 nucleotides match TRBD2. This CDR3 is 17 amino acids long. Per germline, CDR1 KGHSH and CDR2 LQKENI. V was pared by 1 base and J by 0 bases, with 5 bases of the junction left unmatched. CDR3 sequence (DNA): TGTGCCAGCTCACCACGGTCTAGCGGGGCCAGCACAGATACGCAGTATTTT. Translated: CASSPRSSGASTDTQYF. The full variable domain, its missing parts supplied by reference TRBV18 and TRBJ2-3, is NAGVMQNPRHLVRRRGQEARLRCSPMKGHSHVYWYRQLPEEGLKFMVYLQKENIIDESGMPKERFSAEFPKEGPSILRIQQVVRGDSAAYFCASSPRSSGASTDTQYFGPGTRLTVL.